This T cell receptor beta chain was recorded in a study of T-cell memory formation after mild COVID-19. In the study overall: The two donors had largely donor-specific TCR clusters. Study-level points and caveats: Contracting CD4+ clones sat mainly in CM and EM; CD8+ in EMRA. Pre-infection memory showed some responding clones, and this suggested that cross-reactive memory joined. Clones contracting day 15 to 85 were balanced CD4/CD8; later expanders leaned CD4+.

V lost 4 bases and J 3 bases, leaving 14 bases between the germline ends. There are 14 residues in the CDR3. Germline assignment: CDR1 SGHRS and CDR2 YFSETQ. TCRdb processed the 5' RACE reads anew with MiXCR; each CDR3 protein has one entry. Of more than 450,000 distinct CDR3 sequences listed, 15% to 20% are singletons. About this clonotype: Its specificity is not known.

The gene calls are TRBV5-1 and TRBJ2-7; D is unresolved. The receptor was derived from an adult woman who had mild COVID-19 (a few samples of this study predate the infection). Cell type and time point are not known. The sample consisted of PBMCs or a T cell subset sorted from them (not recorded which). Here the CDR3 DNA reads TGCGCCAGCAGCACCATATCAGGTGGCTACGAGCAGTACTTC. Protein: CASSTISGGYEQYF.